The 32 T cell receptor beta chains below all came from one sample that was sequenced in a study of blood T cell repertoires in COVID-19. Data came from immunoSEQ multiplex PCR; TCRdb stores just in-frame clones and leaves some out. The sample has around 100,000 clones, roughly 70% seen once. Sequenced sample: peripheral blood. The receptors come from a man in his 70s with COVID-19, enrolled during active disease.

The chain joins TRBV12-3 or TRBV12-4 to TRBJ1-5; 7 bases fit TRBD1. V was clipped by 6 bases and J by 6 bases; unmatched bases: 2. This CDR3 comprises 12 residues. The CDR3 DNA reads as TGTGCCAGCAGCGACAGGGTTCAGCCCCAGCATTTT. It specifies CASSDRVQPQHF.

The CDR3: CASSPTHDTQYF. In DNA form, the CDR3 reads TGTGCCAGCTCACCTACACATGATACGCAGTATTTT. This chain connects TRBV18 to TRBJ2-3; D uncertain. CDR3 size: 12 residues. Germline CDR1 is KGHSH and CDR2 is LQKENI. V was trimmed by 3 bases and J by 6 bases, leaving 7 bases between them.

The CDR3 nucleotides read TGTGCCAGCAGCCAAAGGCAGGGGGACCTCTCGGGCTATGGCTACACCTTC. This gives the protein CASSQRQGDLSGYGYTF. This rearrangement joins TRBV4-2 to TRBJ1-2, with 7 bases fitting TRBD1. Germline V gene lookup returns CDR1 LGHNA and CDR2 YNFKEQ. J was trimmed by 4 bases and V by 2 bases; bases with no gene match: 13. The CDR3 extends over 17 amino acids.

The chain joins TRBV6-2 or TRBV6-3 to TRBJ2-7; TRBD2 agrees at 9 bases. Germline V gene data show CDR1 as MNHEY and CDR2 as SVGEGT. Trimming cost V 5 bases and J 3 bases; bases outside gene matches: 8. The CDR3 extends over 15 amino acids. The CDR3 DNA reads TGTGCCAGCAGTACGGCGGGACTAGCCGGCTACGAGCAGTACTTC. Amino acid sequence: CASSTAGLAGYEQYF.

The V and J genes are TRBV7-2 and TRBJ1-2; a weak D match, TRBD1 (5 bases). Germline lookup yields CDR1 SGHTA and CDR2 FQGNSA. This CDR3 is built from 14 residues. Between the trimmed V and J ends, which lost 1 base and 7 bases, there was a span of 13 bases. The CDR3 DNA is TGTGCCAGCAGCTTAGAACGGGCAGGGATTGGCTACACCTTC. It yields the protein CASSLERAGIGYTF.

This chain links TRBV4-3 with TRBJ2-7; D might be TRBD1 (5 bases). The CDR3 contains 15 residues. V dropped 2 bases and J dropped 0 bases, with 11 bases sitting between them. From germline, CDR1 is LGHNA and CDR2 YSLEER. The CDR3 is CASSQLRQSSYEQYF. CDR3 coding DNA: TGCGCCAGCAGCCAATTACGACAGAGCTCCTACGAGCAGTACTTC.

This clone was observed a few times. The DNA for the CDR3 is TGTGCCAGCAGCTTACTTCCGGGACAGGGGGCCGATACGCAGTATTTT. The encoded protein is CASSLLPGQGADTQYF. This chain uses TRBV11-3 with TRBJ2-3; 12 nucleotides align to TRBD1. Germline CDR1 is SGHNT and CDR2 is YENEEA. J gave up 6 bases and V 2 bases, and 6 bases lay outside the gene matches. The CDR3 sequence is 16 residues long.

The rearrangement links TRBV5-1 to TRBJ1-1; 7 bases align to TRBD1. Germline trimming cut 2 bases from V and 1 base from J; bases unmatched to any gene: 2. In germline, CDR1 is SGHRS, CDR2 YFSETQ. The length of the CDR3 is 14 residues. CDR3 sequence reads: CASSFTGANTEAFF. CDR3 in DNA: TGCGCCAGCAGCTTCACAGGGGCGAACACTGAAGCTTTCTTT.

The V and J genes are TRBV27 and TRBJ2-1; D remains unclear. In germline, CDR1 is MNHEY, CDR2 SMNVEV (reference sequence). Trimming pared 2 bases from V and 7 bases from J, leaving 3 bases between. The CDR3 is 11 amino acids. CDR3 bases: TGTGCCAGCAGTTTACTGAATGAGCAGTTCTTC. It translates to CASSLLNEQFF.

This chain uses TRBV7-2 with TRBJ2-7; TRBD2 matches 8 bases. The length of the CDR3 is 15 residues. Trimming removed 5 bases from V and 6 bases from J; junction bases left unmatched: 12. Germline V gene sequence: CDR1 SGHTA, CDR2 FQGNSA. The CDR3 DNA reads TGTGCCAGCAGCGTCGATCTAGCGGGTACCGTCGAGCAGTACTTC. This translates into CASSVDLAGTVEQYF.

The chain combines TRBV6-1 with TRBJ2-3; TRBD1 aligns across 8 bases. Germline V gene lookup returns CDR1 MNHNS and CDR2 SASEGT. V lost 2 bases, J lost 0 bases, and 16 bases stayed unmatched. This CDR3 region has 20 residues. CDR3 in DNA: TGTGCCAGCAGTGAAAAGCCCCAGCATCCAGGGGGCCGAAGCACAGATACGCAGTATTTT. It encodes CASSEKPQHPGGRSTDTQYF.

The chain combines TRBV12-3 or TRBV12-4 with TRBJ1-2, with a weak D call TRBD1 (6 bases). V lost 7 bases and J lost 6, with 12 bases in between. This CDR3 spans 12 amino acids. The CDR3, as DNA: TGTGCCAGCACCCGGACAGTTAATGGCTACACCTTC. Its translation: CASTRTVNGYTF.

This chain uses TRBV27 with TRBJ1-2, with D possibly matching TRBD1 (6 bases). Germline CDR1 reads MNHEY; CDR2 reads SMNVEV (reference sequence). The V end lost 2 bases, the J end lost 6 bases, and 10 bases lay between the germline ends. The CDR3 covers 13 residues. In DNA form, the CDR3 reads TGTGCCAGCAGTTTACAGGGGTGGCATGGCTACACCTTC. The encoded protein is CASSLQGWHGYTF.

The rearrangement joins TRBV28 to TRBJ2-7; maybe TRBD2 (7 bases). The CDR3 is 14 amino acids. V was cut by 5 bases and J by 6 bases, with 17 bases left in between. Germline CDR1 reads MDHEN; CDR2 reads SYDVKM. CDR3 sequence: CASSPLPGGGEQYF. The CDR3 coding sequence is TGTGCCAGCAGTCCGTTGCCGGGGGGCGGCGAGCAGTACTTC. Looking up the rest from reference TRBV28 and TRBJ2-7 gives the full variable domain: DVKVTQSSRYLVKRTGEKVFLECVQDMDHENMFWYRQDPGLGLRLIYFSYDVKMKEKGDIPEGYSVSREKKERFSLILESASTNQTSMYLCASSPLPGGGEQYFGPGTRLTVT.

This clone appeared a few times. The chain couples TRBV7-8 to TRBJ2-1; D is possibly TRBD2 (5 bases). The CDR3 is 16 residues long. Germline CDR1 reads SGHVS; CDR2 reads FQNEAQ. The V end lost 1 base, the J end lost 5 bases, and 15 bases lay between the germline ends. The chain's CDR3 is CASSLVASGFNNEQFF. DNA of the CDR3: TGTGCCAGCAGCTTAGTAGCCTCGGGATTTAACAATGAGCAGTTCTTC.

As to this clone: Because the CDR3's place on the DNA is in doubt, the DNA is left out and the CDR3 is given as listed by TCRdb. Here the CDR3 reads CASKPTGYTGSCFF. The V and J genes are TRBV6-5 and TRBJ2-2; the table's D call, TRBD1, has no DNA check behind it. Per germline, CDR1 MNHEY and CDR2 SVGAGI. The CDR3 has 14 amino acids, counting both end residues.

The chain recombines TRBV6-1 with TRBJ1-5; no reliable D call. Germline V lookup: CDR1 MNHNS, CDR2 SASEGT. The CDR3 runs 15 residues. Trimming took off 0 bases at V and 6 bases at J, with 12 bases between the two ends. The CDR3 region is CASSEATGVGQPQHF. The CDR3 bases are TGTGCCAGCAGTGAAGCGACCGGAGTGGGTCAGCCCCAGCATTTT.

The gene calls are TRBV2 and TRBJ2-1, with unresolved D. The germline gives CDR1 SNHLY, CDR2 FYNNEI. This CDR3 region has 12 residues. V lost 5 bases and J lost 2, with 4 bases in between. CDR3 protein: CASSQTYNEQFF. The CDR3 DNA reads TGTGCCAGCAGTCAGACCTACAATGAGCAGTTCTTC.

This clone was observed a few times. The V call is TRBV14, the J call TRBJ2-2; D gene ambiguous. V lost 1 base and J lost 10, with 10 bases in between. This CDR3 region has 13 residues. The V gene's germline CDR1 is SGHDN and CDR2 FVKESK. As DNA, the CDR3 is TGTGCCAGCAGCCAAGGACTGCTTGAGGAGCTGTTTTTT. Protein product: CASSQGLLEELFF.

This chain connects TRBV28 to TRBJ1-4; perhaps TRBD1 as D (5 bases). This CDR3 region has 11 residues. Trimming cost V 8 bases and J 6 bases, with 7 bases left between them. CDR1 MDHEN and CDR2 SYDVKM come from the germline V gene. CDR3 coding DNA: TGTGCCAGCGGACAATATGAAAAACTGTTTTTT. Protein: CASGQYEKLFF.

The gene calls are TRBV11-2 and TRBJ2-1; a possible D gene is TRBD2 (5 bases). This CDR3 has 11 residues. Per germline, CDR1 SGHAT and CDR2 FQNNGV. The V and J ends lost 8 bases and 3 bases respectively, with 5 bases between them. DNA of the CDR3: TGTGCCAGCCGGGGCTACAATGAGCAGTTCTTC. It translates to CASRGYNEQFF.

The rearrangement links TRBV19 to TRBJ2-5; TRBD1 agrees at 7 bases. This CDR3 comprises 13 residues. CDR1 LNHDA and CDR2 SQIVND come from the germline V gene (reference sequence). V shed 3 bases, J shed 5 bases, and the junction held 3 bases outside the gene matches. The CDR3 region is CASSIKGAETQYF. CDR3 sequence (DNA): TGTGCCAGTAGTATCAAGGGGGCGGAGACCCAGTACTTC.

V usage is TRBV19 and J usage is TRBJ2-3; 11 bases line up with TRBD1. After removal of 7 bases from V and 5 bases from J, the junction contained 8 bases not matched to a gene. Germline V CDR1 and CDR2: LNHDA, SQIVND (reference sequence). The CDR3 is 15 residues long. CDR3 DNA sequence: TGTGCCAGTACCGAGAGGACAGGGGGCAAAGATACGCAGTATTTT. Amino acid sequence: CASTERTGGKDTQYF.

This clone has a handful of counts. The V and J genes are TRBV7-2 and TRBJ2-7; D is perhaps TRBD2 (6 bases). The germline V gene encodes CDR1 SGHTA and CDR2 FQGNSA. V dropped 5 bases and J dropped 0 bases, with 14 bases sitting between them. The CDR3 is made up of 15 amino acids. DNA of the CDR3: TGTGCCAGCAGCGTCCGACGGGGGAGCTCCTACGAGCAGTACTTC. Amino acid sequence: CASSVRRGSSYEQYF.

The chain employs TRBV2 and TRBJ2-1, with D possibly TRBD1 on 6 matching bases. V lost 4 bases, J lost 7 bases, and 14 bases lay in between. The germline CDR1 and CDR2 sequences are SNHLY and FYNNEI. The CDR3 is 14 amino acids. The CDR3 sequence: CASSAQGSSNEQFF. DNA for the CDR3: TGTGCCAGCAGTGCACAGGGCAGTTCTAATGAGCAGTTCTTC.

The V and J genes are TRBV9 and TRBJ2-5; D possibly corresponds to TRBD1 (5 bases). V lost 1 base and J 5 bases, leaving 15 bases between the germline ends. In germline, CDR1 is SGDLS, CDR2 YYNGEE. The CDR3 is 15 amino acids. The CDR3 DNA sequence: TGTGCCAGCAGCGTAAACCCGCAGGGCTTGGAGACCCAGTACTTC. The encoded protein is CASSVNPQGLETQYF.

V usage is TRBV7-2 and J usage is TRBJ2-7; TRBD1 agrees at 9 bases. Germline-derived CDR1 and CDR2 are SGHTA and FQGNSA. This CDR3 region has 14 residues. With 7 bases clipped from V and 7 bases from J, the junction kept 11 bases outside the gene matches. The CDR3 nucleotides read TGTGCCAGCACCACAAACAGGGGGCCTAGTGAGCAGTACTTC. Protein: CASTTNRGPSEQYF.

The CDR3 nucleotides are TGTGCCTGGAGTGTACTCCTCTCAGGGATGGCTGGAAACACCATATATTTT. This codes for CAWSVLLSGMAGNTIYF. The chain employs TRBV30 and TRBJ1-3; TRBD1 might be the D (5 bases). The CDR3 runs to 17 residues. CDR1 is GTSNPN, CDR2 SVGIG, per germline (reference sequence). The V and J ends lost 0 bases and 2 bases respectively, with 17 bases between them.

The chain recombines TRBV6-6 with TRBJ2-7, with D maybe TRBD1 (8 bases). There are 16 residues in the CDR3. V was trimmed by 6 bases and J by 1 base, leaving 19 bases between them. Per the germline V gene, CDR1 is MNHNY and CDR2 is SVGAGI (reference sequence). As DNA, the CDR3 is TGTGCCAGCAGACCTCCCACAGGGGGGGAGTCCTACGAGCAGTACTTC. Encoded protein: CASRPPTGGESYEQYF.

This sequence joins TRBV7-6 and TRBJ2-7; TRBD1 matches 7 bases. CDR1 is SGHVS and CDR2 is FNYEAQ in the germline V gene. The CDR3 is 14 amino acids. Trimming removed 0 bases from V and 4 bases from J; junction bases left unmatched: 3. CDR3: CASSLASGGYEQYF. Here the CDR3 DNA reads TGTGCCAGCAGCTTAGCTTCAGGGGGTTACGAGCAGTACTTC.

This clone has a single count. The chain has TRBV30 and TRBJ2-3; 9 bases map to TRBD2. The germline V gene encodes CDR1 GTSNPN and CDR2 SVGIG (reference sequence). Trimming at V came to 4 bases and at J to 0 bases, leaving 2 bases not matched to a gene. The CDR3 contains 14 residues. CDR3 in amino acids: CAWTSGTSTDTQYF. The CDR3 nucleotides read TGTGCCTGGACTAGCGGGACTAGCACAGATACGCAGTATTTT.

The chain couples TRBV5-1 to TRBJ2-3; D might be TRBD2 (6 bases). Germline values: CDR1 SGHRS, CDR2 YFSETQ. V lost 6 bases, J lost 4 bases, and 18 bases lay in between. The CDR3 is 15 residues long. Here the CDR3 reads CASTRDLGGSDTQYF. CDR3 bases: TGCGCCAGCACCAGGGACCTAGGAGGGTCAGATACGCAGTATTTT.